The present entry profiles one TCR beta chain with its context. Its antigen is not yet known. Qualities for individual bases were not recorded, and no much larger clone is one base off. The cohort comprised hundreds of healthy bone marrow donors. At the time of sampling, all cohort members were nominally healthy, though unrecorded immune exposures were likely present. The donor was CMV seropositive and belonged to the group of a few hundred seropositive cohort members. A peripheral blood sample was collected from each donor, and TCR beta sequencing was performed on peripheral blood mononuclear cells. The Qiagen DNeasy Blood Extraction Kit was used to extract genomic DNA from the blood cell samples. This sample was included in a study of cytomegalovirus exposure and HLA in healthy donors (dated by TCRdb to 2016 to 2017). Study-level background: In an earlier analysis of 550 to 750 of the donors, approximately 260 Gb of sequence data and some 100 million unique TCR beta sequences from about 179 million T cells were reported. Class I and class II HLA loci were covered by the typing at four-digit resolution. In a later genetic analysis, genome-wide SNP genotypes for 398 of the 666 donors were used, and that subset was treated as a discovery cohort. The number of typed donors differed by locus: about 620-630 for A, B, C, DRB1 and DQB1; about 520 for DQA1; roughly 600 for DPA1; and some 430 for DPB1. The later analysis used no new phenotypic data to find candidate immune exposures, relying instead on TCR beta sequences and their occurrence across donors. An earlier analysis of fewer than 750 of the donors used high-throughput TCR beta sequencing to judge whether each TCR beta V gene segment behaved as functional or pseudogenic. High-throughput TCR immunosequencing, statistical association of individual TCRs with disease status, and machine learning were combined to predict cytomegalovirus infection status. The T cell repertoires of 700 or so subjects were profiled by immunosequencing and related to cytomegalovirus serostatus. In addition to the first cohort of 666 subjects, a separate validation cohort of approximately 120 different subjects was used. In a later analysis, previously published TCR beta repertoires from several hundred donors were re-analyzed and high-resolution HLA genotyping was added so that TCR occurrence patterns could be studied. Across approximately 400 genotyped donors of the cohort, an average of roughly 200,000 unique TCR beta nucleotide sequences per donor were sequenced, and roughly a sixth of those sequences were non-productive. Alongside the repertoire data, information on donor age, sex, ethnicity and CMV serostatus was compiled. The study was designed to test whether signatures of past pathogen exposure could be identified by cataloging public T cell receptors. An early release that covered more than 550 HLA-typed donors contained approximately 300 gigabases of sequencing data and around 85 million unique TCR sequences. All discovery cohort repertoires had been generated on a single sequencing platform. The genetic ancestry cluster associated with self-reported Caucasian donors included 81% of the approximately 410 genotyped donors. A few DR-DQ haplotypes were treated as single units for association and clustering because of strong linkage in the cohort. Beyond this particular receptor, the publication reports: While some public TCRs were present in many individuals, most TCR sequences turned up only very rarely across donors. A later analysis reported that several top co-occurrence clusters appeared linked to parvovirus B19, influenza, CMV and Epstein-Barr virus. At a false discovery rate of 0.05, a later analysis linked 16,000 or so TCR beta sequences to specific HLA alleles. A group of highly shared sequence variants was considered likely to be a technical artifact of the sequencing pipeline. V-gene and J-gene trimming of TCR beta chains was associated with a missense DCLRE1C variant in a later genetic analysis, and the association was replicated in an independent cohort. In an earlier analysis of fewer than 750 of the donors, most TCR beta V segments were observed in productive rearrangements about 87% or about 30% of the time, broadly matching IMGT annotations. In both the original and validation cohorts, the classifier was reported to diagnose cytomegalovirus status with high specificity and sensitivity. A further reported finding was that TCR beta sequences accurately predicted the HLA-A and HLA-B alleles for most subjects in the first cohort. The only immune exposure information available for the cohort was CMV serostatus. This cohort had only TCR beta chains sequenced, and the lack of alpha or paired-chain data limited which features could be detected. Three of the identified cytomegalovirus-associated TCR beta chains were confirmed in vitro to be specific for cytomegalovirus antigens. A total of 164 TCR beta chains were listed by the study as associated with cytomegalovirus. A later analysis found that most CMV-associated TCR beta chains appeared HLA-restricted, with HLA associations seemingly driven largely by CMV exposure. Strong co-occurrence of HLA alleles, especially DR and DQ, made assigning TCR associations to individual alleles difficult. In a later genetic analysis, fewer N-insertions in productive TCRs were reported among donors in an Asian-associated ancestry cluster than the approximately 710-donor mean. Because HLA typing was missing for some donors at each locus, association tests included only the typed subset. Over 15 rarely observed V segments, including chromosome 9 orphons, were excluded from the earlier analysis of about 600 of the donors because counts were too low. Compared with equally common non-associated chains, HLA-associated TCR beta chains in a later analysis were more clonally expanded and had lower generation probabilities. In a later analysis, TCR association rates were found to vary across HLA loci, with the most associated TCRs seen for DRB1 alleles and the fewest for HLA-C alleles. Roughly uniform sequencing depth across donors was assumed in presence/absence analyses, although this assumption may not hold. The authors suggested that the approach could potentially be generalized to other disease states and immunological phenotypes. Correlated functional status among segregating V segments might be attributable to linkage disequilibrium, but an unknown experimental factor could not be ruled out.

Library preparation was by the immunoSEQ multiplex PCR assay. A mixture of 60 forward primers for TCR Vbeta segments and 13 reverse primers for TCR Jbeta segments was used in the multiplex PCR. The CDR3 region of rearranged TCR beta genes was amplified from genomic DNA with a multiplex PCR assay. Amplified TCR beta libraries were sequenced as 87-base-pair reads on the Illumina HiSeq System. The study's own analysis went as follows. Across the roughly 600 repertoires, a later analysis counted 78 million or so unique TCR beta chains, 8.5 million to 12 million of which were shared by at least two donors. To remove PCR and sequencing errors, raw reads were error-corrected and collapsed into unique sequences using a nearest-neighbor algorithm that merged closely related sequences. To assign V, D and J gene segments, CDR3 sequences were aligned to IMGT reference sequences. For a sequence to be retained, at least a six-nucleotide match to both a V gene segment and a J gene segment was required. A rearrangement was called productive if the CDR3 had no stop codons and remained in frame with V and J, and every other rearrangement was called non-productive. Following IMGT convention, CDR3 was defined as the stretch from the second conserved V-encoded cysteine to the conserved J-encoded phenylalanine. In an earlier analysis of just under 600 of the donors, sequences lacking an unambiguous match to a single V gene segment were excluded. An earlier analysis of roughly 590 of the donors called V segments functional above 56.7% productive rearrangements and segregating when the between-donor standard deviation exceeded 5%. A statistical classification framework was developed to diagnose cytomegalovirus status using the catalog of TCR beta chain sequences. V and J gene assignment, in a later analysis, came from comparing TCR nucleotide sequences with IMGT/GENE-DB human TR gene sequences. The TCRdist pipeline was used in a later analysis to assign CDR3 sequences and most-parsimonious VDJ recombination scenarios. A later analysis defined each TCR beta chain by its CDR3 amino acid sequence plus V-gene family, and excluded reads lacking a unique V-gene family. A later analysis removed over 500 highly shared, low-generation-probability nucleotide sequences to deal with suspected cross-contamination and a sequencing artifact. For each public chain, a later analysis derived a clonal expansion index from normalized ranks of inferred template counts within each repertoire. Generation probabilities in a later analysis came from a VDJ recombination model fitted to out-of-frame rearrangements, and those results were checked against IGoR. A later analysis scored TCR-TCR, TCR-HLA and TCR-CMV co-occurrence with hypergeometric tests, applying a repertoire-size bias correction to TCR pairs. A later analysis estimated false discovery rates by permuting HLA or CMV assignments 20 times. A later analysis grouped co-occurring TCRs with DBSCAN, adding TCRdist sequence similarity when clustering within HLA-allele-positive subsets. Co-occurrence clustering excluded repertoires with fewer than 30,000 or more than 120,000 public chains, plus five with anomalous nucleotide sharing. TCRdb obtained this table from immuneACCESS and retained in-frame rearrangements with V and J assigned. These tables miss some clones; where compared with another copy, unresolved V genes account for less than half of the shortfall, and the remainder is unexplained. D and trimming were read from the DNA, whereas the V and J calls and clone size are those reported in that table. In all, the sample holds more than 75,000 clones, and around 74% of those were seen once. The top ten clones comprise around 6.4% of the sample.

The sequence was obtained from a woman between 50 and 59 years old in good health and CMV-seropositive. The sequencing input was PBMCs.

In nucleotide form, the sequence is TGTGCCGTATTCATAGCGGGAGTACGGTCCAATGAGCAGTTCTTC. Its protein is CAVFIAGVRSNEQFF. In this chain, TRBV11-2 is recombined with TRBJ2-1; 9 central nucleotides agree with TRBD2. Including cysteine and phenylalanine, the CDR3 has 15 amino acids. Only the CDR3 DNA stays, 45 bases, in frame from base 1. CDR1 and CDR2 are read off the germline V gene as SGHAT and FQNNGV. Here V drops 11 bases and J drops 6 bases, and the junction holds 14 bases not matched to any gene.